This T cell receptor (beta chain) was captured in a study of OX40 agonist ivuxolimab in advanced cancers. Looking at the study overall: Three patients responded partially, comprising one with hepatocellular carcinoma and two with cutaneous melanoma.

Assay used: immunoSEQ multiplex PCR; TCRdb lists only in-frame clones, some missing. The sample contains approximately 70,000 clones, approximately 89% of which appear only once. Looked up from germline, CDR1 is SGHRS and CDR2 is YFSETQ. This CDR3 spans 14 amino acids. A remark on this clone: Germline and junction disagree at one end, which may indicate a read error.

The J gene is TRBJ2-5, the V gene TRBV5-1; D perhaps matches TRBD1 (5 bases). The origin of this receptor is an adult with an advanced solid tumor such as melanoma, head and neck, liver or kidney cancer. The input for sequencing was CD4+ or CD8+ T cells sorted from blood, taken in a trial of the OX40 agonist ivuxolimab. In nucleotides, the CDR3 is TGCGCCAGCAACTTGAATGGGGCCCAAGAGACCCAGTACTTC. This encodes CASNLNGAQETQYF.